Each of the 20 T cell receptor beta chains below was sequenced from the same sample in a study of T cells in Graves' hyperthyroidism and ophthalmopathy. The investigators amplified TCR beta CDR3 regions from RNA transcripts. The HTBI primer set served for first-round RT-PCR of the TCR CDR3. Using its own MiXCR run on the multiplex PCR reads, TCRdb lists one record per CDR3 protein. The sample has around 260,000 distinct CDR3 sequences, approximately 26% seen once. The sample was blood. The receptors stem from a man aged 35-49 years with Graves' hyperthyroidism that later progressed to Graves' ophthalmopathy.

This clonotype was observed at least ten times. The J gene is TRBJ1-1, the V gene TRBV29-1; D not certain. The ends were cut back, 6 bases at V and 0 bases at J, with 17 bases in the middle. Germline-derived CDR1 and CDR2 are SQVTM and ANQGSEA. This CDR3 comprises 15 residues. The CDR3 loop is CSVRLGPSLNTEAFF. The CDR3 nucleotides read TGCAGCGTCCGTCTCGGACCTAGCCTGAACACTGAAGCTTTCTTT.

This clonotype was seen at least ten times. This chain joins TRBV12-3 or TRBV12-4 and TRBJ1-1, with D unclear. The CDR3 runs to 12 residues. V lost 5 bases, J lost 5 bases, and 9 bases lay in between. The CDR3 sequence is CASSAPGTEAFF. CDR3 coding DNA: TGTGCCAGCAGTGCACCCGGGACTGAAGCTTTCTTT.

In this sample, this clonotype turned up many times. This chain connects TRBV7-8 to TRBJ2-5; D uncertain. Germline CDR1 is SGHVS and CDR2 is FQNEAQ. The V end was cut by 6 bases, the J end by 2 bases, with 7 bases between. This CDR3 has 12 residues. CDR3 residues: CASRVQQETQYF. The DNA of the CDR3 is TGTGCCAGCAGAGTGCAGCAAGAGACCCAGTACTTC.

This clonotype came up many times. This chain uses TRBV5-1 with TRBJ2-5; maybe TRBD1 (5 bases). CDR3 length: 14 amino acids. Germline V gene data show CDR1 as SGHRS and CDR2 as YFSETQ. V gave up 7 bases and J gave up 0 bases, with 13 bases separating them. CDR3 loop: CASGKTANQETQYF. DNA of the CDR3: TGCGCCAGCGGAAAGACAGCTAACCAAGAGACCCAGTACTTC.

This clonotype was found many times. The CDR3 sequence: CASSWQGTSSSYEQYF. Here the CDR3 DNA reads TGTGCCAGCAGTTGGCAGGGGACGTCAAGCTCCTACGAGCAGTACTTC. This chain uses TRBV6-5 with TRBJ2-7; D perhaps matches TRBD1 (6 bases). Trimming took off 4 bases at V and 0 bases at J, with 16 bases between the two ends. Germline V gene data show CDR1 as MNHEY and CDR2 as SVGAGI. This CDR3 has 16 residues.

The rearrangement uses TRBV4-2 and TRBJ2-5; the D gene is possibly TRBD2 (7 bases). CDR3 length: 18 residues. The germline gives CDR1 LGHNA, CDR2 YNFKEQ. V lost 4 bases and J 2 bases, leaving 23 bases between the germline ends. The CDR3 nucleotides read TGTGCCAGCAGCCCAGGCGCTGGCGGGGGCCTACCTCAAGAGACCCAGTACTTC. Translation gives CASSPGAGGGLPQETQYF.

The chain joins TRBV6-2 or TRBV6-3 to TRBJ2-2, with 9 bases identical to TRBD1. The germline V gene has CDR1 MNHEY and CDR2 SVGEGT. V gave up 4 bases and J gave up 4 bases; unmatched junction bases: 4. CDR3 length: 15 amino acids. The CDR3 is CASSLGTGSTGELFF. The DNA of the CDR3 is TGTGCCAGCAGTTTAGGGACAGGGTCCACCGGGGAGCTGTTTTTT.

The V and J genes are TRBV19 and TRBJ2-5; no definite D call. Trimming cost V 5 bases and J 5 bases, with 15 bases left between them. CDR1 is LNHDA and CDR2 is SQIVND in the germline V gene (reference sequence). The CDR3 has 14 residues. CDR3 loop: CASSSGFVAETQYF. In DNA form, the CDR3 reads TGTGCCAGTAGTTCCGGTTTTGTCGCGGAGACCCAGTACTTC.

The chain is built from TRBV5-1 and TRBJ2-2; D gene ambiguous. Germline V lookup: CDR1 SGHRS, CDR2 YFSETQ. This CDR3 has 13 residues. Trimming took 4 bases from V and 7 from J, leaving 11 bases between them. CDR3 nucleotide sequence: TGCGCCAGCAGCCAAGACATCGACGGGGAGCTGTTTTTT. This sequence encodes CASSQDIDGELFF.

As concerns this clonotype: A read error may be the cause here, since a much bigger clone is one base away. CDR3 in DNA: TGTGCCAGCTCACCACGGAGTGGTGGAGTGGACTCTGAAGCTCTCTTT. Its protein is CASSPRSGGVDSEALF. The J gene is TRBJ1-1, the V gene TRBV18; no definite D call. The germline CDR1 and CDR2 sequences are KGHSH and LQKENI. This CDR3 is built from 16 residues.

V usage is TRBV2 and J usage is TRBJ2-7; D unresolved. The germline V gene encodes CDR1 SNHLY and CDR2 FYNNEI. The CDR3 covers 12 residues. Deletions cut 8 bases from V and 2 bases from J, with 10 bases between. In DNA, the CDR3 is TGTGCCAGCTCGGACGGCGCCTACGAGCAGTACTTC. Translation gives CASSDGAYEQYF.

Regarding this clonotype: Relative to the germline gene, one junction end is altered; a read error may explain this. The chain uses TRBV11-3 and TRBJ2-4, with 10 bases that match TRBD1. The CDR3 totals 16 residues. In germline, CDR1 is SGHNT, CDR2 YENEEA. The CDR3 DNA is TGTGCCAGCAGCTTAGGGGGACAGGGGTCCAAAGACATTCAGTACTTC. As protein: CASSLGGQGSKDIQYF.

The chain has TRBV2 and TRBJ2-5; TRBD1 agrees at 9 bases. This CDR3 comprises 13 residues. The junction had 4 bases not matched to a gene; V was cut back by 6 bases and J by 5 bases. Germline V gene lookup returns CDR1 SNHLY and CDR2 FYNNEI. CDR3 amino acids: CASRQGAGETQYF. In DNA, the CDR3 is TGTGCCAGCAGACAGGGGGCGGGGGAGACCCAGTACTTC.

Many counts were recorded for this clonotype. CDR3 DNA: TGTGCCAGCAGCCAAGATAGCAGGGGTGGGCCCCAGCATTTT. Translated: CASSQDSRGGPQHF. The chain couples TRBV3-1 to TRBJ1-5, with D perhaps TRBD1 (6 bases). The CDR3 length is 14 residues. Trimming stripped 0 bases from V and 9 bases from J, with 12 bases between. Germline lookup yields CDR1 LGHDT and CDR2 YNNKEL (reference sequence).

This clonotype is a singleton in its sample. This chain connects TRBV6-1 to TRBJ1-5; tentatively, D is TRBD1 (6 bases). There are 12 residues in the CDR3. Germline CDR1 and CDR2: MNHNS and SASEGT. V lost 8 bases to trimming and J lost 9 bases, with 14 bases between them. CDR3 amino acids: CASRQVMGPQHF. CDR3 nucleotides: TGTGCCAGCCGACAGGTCATGGGGCCCCAGCATTTT.

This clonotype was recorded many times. The CDR3 DNA reads TGCAGTGCTAGCCCTAAACAGGGATTCTATGGCTACACCTTC. This codes for CSASPKQGFYGYTF. The chain couples TRBV20-1 to TRBJ1-2, with TRBD1 as a possible D gene (6 bases). V was cut by 3 bases and J by 4 bases, with 15 bases left in between. The CDR3 is 14 residues long. CDR1 and CDR2 from the germline V gene are DFQATT and SNEGSKA (reference sequence).

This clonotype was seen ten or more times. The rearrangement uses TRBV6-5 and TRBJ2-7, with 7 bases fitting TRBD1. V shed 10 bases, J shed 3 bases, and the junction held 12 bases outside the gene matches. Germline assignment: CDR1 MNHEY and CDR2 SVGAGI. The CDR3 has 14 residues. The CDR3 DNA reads TGTGCCATTTCGACCGGGACAGCTAGCTACGAGCAGTACTTC. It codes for CAISTGTASYEQYF.

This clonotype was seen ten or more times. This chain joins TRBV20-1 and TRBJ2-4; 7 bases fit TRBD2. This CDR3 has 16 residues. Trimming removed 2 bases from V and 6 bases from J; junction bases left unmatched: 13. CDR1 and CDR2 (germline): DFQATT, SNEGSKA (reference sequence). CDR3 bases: TGCAGTGCTAGACCCTTAGGGCGGGAGATTCCAAACATTCAGTACTTC. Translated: CSARPLGREIPNIQYF.

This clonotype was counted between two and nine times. For the CDR3, the DNA is TGTGCCAGCAGTTCCGACAGGGGGGTAGAAGCTTTCTTT. It codes for CASSSDRGVEAFF. This chain uses TRBV2 with TRBJ1-1, with 9 bases lining up with TRBD1. The J segment lost 8 bases and the V segment lost 5 bases, leaving 6 bases of the junction unmatched. The CDR3 spans 13 residues. CDR1 and CDR2 from the germline V gene are SNHLY and FYNNEI.

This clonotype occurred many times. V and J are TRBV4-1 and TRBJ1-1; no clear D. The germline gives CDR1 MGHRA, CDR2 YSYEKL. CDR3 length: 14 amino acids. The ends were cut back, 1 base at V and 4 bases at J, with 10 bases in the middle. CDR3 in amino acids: CASSQVSRGTEAFF. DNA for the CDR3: TGCGCCAGCAGCCAAGTATCGCGCGGCACTGAAGCTTTCTTT.